The present T cell receptor beta chain was sequenced within a study of blood T cell repertoires in COVID-19. At the level of the study: The analysed material was cDNA or gDNA that came from T cells, B-cell-depleted T cells, or PBMCs.

TCRdb's table, derived via immunoSEQ multiplex PCR, lists solely in-frame clones and lacks some. The data contain approximately 150,000 clones, approximately 84% of them singletons. The CDR3 covers 19 residues. V lost 0 bases to trimming and J lost 0 bases; unmatched junction nucleotides: 7. Germline-derived CDR1 and CDR2 are SGDLS and YYNGEE. The origin of this receptor is a human donor with acute COVID-19. The donor label of this sample is uncertain. Sequencing was carried out using PBMCs or T cells enriched from blood (not recorded which). V usage is TRBV9 and J usage is TRBJ2-3; 13 bases match TRBD2. CDR3 in amino acids: CASSVGIRGLAGSTDTQYF. DNA for the CDR3: TGTGCCAGCAGCGTAGGGATCCGGGGACTAGCGGGGAGCACAGATACGCAGTATTTT.